Presented here are 17 T cell receptor beta chains from one specimen sequenced in a study of shared clonotypes between healthy human individuals (dated by TCRdb to the early 2020s). Library creation used the immunoSEQ multiplex PCR assay. TCRdb retrieved this table from immuneACCESS and kept in-frame rearrangements only. Not all clones are present; in checked studies, unresolved V genes account for under half, and no reason is known for the remainder. The table for this sample lists almost 750,000 clones; over 60% of them were counted only once. The biggest ten clones account for about 1.8% of the sample. Sequenced: memory CD4+ T cells sorted from blood. This sample's cell subset or site label indicates: CD45RA-negative fraction. The origin of the receptors is a woman younger than 45 in good health.

The chain combines TRBV7-6 with TRBJ2-5, with 7 nucleotides matching TRBD2. The V segment lost 0 bases and the J segment 5 bases; nucleotides outside the gene matches: 6. Germline V gives CDR1 SGHVS, CDR2 FNYEAQ. There are 15 residues in the CDR3. CDR3 amino acids: CASSLALGGLETQYF. CDR3 coding DNA: TGTGCCAGCAGCTTAGCTTTGGGAGGGCTTGAGACCCAGTACTTC.

The V and J genes are TRBV6-5 and TRBJ2-3; D may be TRBD2 (7 bases). Germline V gene data show CDR1 as MNHEY and CDR2 as SVGAGI. The CDR3 length is 15 residues. V was pared by 2 bases and J by 2 bases, with 11 bases between. The CDR3 sequence is CASSYGGALTDTQYF. Written as DNA, the CDR3 is TGTGCCAGCAGTTACGGGGGGGCCCTCACAGATACGCAGTATTTT.

J is TRBJ2-1 and V is TRBV2, with 8 bases matching TRBD2. The CDR3 runs to 14 residues. Per germline, CDR1 SNHLY and CDR2 FYNNEI. Trimming took 8 bases from V and 8 from J; bases not matched to a gene: 11. The CDR3 sequence is CASDAGGAQYEQFF. CDR3 DNA: TGTGCCAGCGACGCCGGGGGGGCGCAATATGAGCAGTTCTTC.

V usage is TRBV28 and J usage is TRBJ1-6; a weak D match, TRBD1 (5 bases). This CDR3 has 14 residues. Trimming took 6 bases from V and 4 from J, leaving 10 bases between them. Germline loops: CDR1 MDHEN, CDR2 SYDVKM. The CDR3 DNA follows: TGTGCCAGCAGCCGCGGGGGGTATAATTCACCCCTCCACTTT. Amino acid sequence: CASSRGGYNSPLHF.

This chain connects TRBV28 to TRBJ2-7, with TRBD2 as a possible D gene (5 bases). Germline values: CDR1 MDHEN, CDR2 SYDVKM. The CDR3 is 14 amino acids. V was cut by 6 bases and J by 2 bases, with 14 bases left in between. The CDR3 protein is CASRLTSGAYEQYF. The CDR3 DNA reads as TGTGCCAGCAGACTCACTAGTGGGGCCTACGAGCAGTACTTC.

This rearrangement joins TRBV6-1 to TRBJ1-2; D perhaps matches TRBD1 (5 bases). The germline gives CDR1 MNHNS, CDR2 SASEGT. This CDR3 has 16 amino acids. V was trimmed by 2 bases and J by 2 bases, leaving 15 bases between them. CDR3 sequence (DNA): TGTGCCAGCAGTGAAAAGTGGATGGGACCCAACTATGGCTACACCTTC. This encodes CASSEKWMGPNYGYTF.

The chain links TRBV2 to TRBJ1-5; 9 bases line up with TRBD1. The length of the CDR3 is 15 residues. Trimming at V came to 1 base and at J to 6 bases, leaving 4 bases not matched to a gene. Germline V gene data show CDR1 as SNHLY and CDR2 as FYNNEI. The CDR3 coding sequence is TGTGCCAGCAGTGAAGACAGGGGGCGCGGTCAGCCCCAGCATTTT. Translation gives CASSEDRGRGQPQHF.

This clone occurred once. The chain joins TRBV18 to TRBJ2-5; 7 positions agree with TRBD2. Germline V gives CDR1 KGHSH, CDR2 LQKENI. The V and J ends lost 5 bases and 1 base, in that order; junction bases with no gene match: 7. This CDR3 region has 15 residues. CDR3 DNA: TGTGCCAGCTCATCTCTCAGCGGGATCCAAGAGACCCAGTACTTC. Protein: CASSSLSGIQETQYF.

This chain links TRBV28 with TRBJ1-2; the D gene is possibly TRBD1 (5 bases). The CDR3 is made up of 14 amino acids. Germline lookup yields CDR1 MDHEN and CDR2 SYDVKM. V gave up 7 bases and J gave up 0 bases, with 12 bases separating them. Written as DNA, the CDR3 is TGTGCCAGCAAGATTCAGGGAACTAACTATGGCTACACCTTC. It encodes CASKIQGTNYGYTF.

Turning to this clone: Other DNA sequences of this sample code for an identical CDR3. The chain is built from TRBV10-1 and TRBJ1-1; 7 bases match TRBD1. The germline V gene encodes CDR1 WNHNN and CDR2 SYGVQD (reference sequence). The CDR3 contains 13 residues. The trim removed 6 bases at V and 2 bases at J, leaving 3 bases unmatched. The CDR3 loop is CASSGDSNTEAFF. The CDR3 nucleotides read TGCGCCAGCAGCGGGGACAGCAACACTGAAGCTTTCTTT.

V and J are TRBV7-7 and TRBJ2-5; D remains unclear. V shed 3 bases and J shed 4 bases, with 12 bases lying between them. The CDR3 runs to 14 residues. Germline V gene sequence: CDR1 SSHAT, CDR2 FNYEAQ (reference sequence). CDR3 DNA sequence: TGTGCCAGCAGCTTGGGGTATTCTGCAGAGACCCAGTACTTC. Translating it yields CASSLGYSAETQYF.

CDR3 bases: TGTGCCAGCTCACCTTACGAGAGCAATCAGCCCCAGCATTTT. Translating it yields CASSPYESNQPQHF. This rearrangement joins TRBV18 to TRBJ1-5; D unresolved. Germline loops: CDR1 KGHSH, CDR2 LQKENI. V gave up 3 bases and J gave up 1 base, with 7 bases separating them. The CDR3 is 14 amino acids. Variable domain in full (rest from reference TRBV18 and TRBJ1-5): NAGVMQNPRHLVRRRGQEARLRCSPMKGHSHVYWYRQLPEEGLKFMVYLQKENIIDESGMPKERFSAEFPKEGPSILRIQQVVRGDSAAYFCASSPYESNQPQHFGDGTRLSIL.

This clone was detected a few times. V and J are TRBV4-1 and TRBJ2-1; D gene ambiguous. With 5 bases removed from V and 9 bases from J, the gap between germline ends came to 11 bases. Per the germline V gene, CDR1 is MGHRA and CDR2 is YSYEKL. This CDR3 spans 12 amino acids. The CDR3 nucleotides read TGCGCCAGCAGCGCCCGACTTGGTGAGCAGTTCTTC. The encoded protein is CASSARLGEQFF.

The gene calls are TRBV2 and TRBJ1-4; D is unresolved. The CDR3 runs 16 residues. The germline V and J ends were trimmed by 0 bases and 0 bases, with 8 bases remaining between them. The V gene's germline CDR1 is SNHLY and CDR2 FYNNEI. The CDR3 region is CASSEAGIATNEKLFF. The CDR3 bases are TGTGCCAGCAGTGAAGCTGGGATTGCAACTAATGAAAAACTGTTTTTT.

The gene calls are TRBV6-1 and TRBJ2-7; a possible D gene is TRBD1 (6 bases). The CDR3 has 14 residues. V lost 11 bases, J lost 6 bases, and 23 bases lay in between. Germline V gene data show CDR1 as MNHNS and CDR2 as SASEGT. CDR3 sequence: CAVSLQGRSLEQYF. The DNA for the CDR3 is TGTGCCGTTAGCCTACAGGGACGGTCTCTCGAGCAGTACTTC.

CDR3 protein: CASSLQGVDGYTF. CDR3 nucleotide sequence: TGTGCCAGCAGTTTACAAGGTGTGGATGGCTACACCTTC. The rearrangement links TRBV28 to TRBJ1-2; D unclear. The CDR3 is 13 amino acids. Deletions cut 2 bases from V and 6 bases from J, with 10 bases between. Germline values: CDR1 MDHEN, CDR2 SYDVKM.

The V gene is TRBV7-9, the J gene TRBJ2-1; D may correspond to TRBD1 or TRBD2 (5 bases each). The CDR3 spans 19 residues. Germline V gives CDR1 SEHNR, CDR2 FQNEAQ (reference sequence). V was trimmed by 1 base and J by 0 bases, leaving 19 bases between them. The CDR3 nucleotides are TGTGCCAGCAGCTTAGAGGGCAGGGTTGGACTCGCCTCCTACAATGAGCAGTTCTTC. Amino acids: CASSLEGRVGLASYNEQFF.